This T cell receptor beta chain was sequenced in a study of monozygotic twins with inflammatory bowel disease. TCRdb re-called the 5' RACE reads and gives one entry per CDR3 protein, without DNA. This sample lists just over 300,000 distinct CDR3 sequences; its ten largest clones have 5.5% to 6.5%. Study outcomes and limitations: TCRbeta inverse Simpson diversity was decreased in IBD patients versus healthy co-twins.

With regard to this clonotype: The antigen remains undetermined.

This CDR3 contains 15 residues. Germline-derived CDR1 and CDR2 are DFQATT and SNEGSKA (reference sequence). This chain connects TRBV20-1 to TRBJ2-2; TCRdb reports TRBD2, a call that lacks DNA to check it against. The source is a human donor with ulcerative colitis or Crohn's disease, or a healthy co-twin of an affected twin (not recorded which). The sample was blood. The CDR3: CSARWTLAGAGELFF.